This record covers a single T cell receptor beta chain. This record belongs to a study of blood T cell repertoires in COVID-19. Looking at the study overall: PBMCs, B-cell-depleted T cells, or T cells were the source of the cDNA or gDNA that made up the material.

Under the authors' procedure: Cell counts per sample came from amplifying reference gene primers. Clones were read by immunoSEQ multiplex PCR, and TCRdb kept only the in-frame ones, dropping some. Clonal size and the V and J genes are those of that table, whereas D and trimming came from the DNA. The table includes about 220,000 clones, about four fifths detected once. This CDR3 has 16 residues. Germline V CDR1 and CDR2: LGHNA, YSLEER. Trimming took 8 bases from V and 0 from J, leaving 16 bases between them. This TCR was sampled from a middle-aged woman with acute COVID-19. Sequencing was done on a sample of PBMCs or T cells enriched from blood (not recorded which). The V call is TRBV4-3, the J call TRBJ1-4; a possible D gene is TRBD1 (5 bases). CDR3 residues: CASCRSQTATNEKLFF. CDR3 coding DNA: TGCGCCAGCTGCCGCTCTCAGACAGCAACTAATGAAAAACTGTTTTTT.